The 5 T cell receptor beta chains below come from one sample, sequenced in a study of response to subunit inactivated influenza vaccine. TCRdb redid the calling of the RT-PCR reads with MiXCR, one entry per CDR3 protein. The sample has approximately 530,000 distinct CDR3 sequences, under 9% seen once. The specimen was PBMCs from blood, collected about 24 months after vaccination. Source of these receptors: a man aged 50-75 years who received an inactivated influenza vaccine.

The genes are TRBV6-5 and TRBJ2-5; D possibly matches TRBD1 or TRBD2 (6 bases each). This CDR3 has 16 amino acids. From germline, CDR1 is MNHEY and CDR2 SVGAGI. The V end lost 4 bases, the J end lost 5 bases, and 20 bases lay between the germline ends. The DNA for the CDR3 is TGTGCCAGCAGTTCCCCGGGGGCGGCGGAAGGGGAGACCCAGTACTTC. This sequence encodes CASSSPGAAEGETQYF.

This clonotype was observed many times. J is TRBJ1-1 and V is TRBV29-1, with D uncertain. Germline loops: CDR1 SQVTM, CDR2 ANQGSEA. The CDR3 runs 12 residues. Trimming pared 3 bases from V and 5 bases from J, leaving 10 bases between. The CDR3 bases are TGCAGCGTTGAGGTAGGGAGTACTGAAGCTTTCTTT. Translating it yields CSVEVGSTEAFF.

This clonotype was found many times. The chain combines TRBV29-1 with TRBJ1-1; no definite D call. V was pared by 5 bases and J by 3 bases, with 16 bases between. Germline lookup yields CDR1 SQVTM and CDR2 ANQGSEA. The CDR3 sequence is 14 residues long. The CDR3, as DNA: TGCAGCGTTAACCGAAACCTGCGGGACACTGAAGCTTTCTTT. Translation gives CSVNRNLRDTEAFF. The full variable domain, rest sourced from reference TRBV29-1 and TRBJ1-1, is SAVISQKPSRDICQRGTSLTIQCQVDSQVTMMFWYRQQPGQSLTLIATANQGSEATYESGFVIDKFPISRPNLTFSTLTVSNMSPEDSSIYLCSVNRNLRDTEAFFGQGTRLTVV.

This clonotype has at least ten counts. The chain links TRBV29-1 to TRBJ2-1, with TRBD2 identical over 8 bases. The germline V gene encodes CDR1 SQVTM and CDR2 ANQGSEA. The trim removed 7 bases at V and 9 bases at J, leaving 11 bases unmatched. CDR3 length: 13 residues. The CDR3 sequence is CSAGGVDGREQFF. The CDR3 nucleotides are TGCAGCGCCGGGGGGGTGGACGGGCGTGAGCAGTTCTTC.

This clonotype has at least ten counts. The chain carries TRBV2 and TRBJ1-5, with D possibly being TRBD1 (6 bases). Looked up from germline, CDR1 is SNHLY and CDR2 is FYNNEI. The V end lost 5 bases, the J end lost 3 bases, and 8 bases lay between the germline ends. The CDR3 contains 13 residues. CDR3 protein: CASSNRVNQPQHF. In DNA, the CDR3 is TGTGCCAGCAGTAACAGGGTCAATCAGCCCCAGCATTTT.